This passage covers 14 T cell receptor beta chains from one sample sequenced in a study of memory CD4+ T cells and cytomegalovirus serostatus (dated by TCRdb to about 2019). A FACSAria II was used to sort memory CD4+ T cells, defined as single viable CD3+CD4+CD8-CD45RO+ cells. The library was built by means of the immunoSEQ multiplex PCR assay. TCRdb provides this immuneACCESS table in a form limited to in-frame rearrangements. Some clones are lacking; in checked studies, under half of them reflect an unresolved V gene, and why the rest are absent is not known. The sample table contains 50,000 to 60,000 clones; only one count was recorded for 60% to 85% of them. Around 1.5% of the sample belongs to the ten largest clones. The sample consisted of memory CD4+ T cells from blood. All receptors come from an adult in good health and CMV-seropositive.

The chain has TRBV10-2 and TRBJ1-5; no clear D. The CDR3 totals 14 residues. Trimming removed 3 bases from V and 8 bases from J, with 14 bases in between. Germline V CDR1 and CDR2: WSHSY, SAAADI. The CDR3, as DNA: TGCGCCAGCAGTGAAGCCGGCCGGAGGGAGCCCCAGCATTTT. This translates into CASSEAGRREPQHF.

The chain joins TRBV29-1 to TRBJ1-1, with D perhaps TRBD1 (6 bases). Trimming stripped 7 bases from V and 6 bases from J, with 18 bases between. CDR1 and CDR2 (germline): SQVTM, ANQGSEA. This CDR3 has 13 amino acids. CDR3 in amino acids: CSAEGRGTAEAFF. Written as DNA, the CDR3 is TGCAGCGCCGAGGGCAGGGGCACGGCTGAAGCTTTCTTT.

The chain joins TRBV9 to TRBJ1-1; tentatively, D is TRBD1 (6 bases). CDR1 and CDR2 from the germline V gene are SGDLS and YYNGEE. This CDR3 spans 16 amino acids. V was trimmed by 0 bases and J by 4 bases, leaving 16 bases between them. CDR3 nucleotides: TGTGCCAGCAGCGTAGAACATGGGGGCGGTGGCACTGAAGCTTTCTTT. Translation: CASSVEHGGGGTEAFF.

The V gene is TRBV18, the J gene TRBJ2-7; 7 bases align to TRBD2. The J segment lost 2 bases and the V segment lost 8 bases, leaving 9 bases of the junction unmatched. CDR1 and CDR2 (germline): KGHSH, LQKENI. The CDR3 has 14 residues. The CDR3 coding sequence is TGTGCCAGCCGAGGGGCTAGCGGTACCTACGAGCAGTACTTC. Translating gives CASRGASGTYEQYF.

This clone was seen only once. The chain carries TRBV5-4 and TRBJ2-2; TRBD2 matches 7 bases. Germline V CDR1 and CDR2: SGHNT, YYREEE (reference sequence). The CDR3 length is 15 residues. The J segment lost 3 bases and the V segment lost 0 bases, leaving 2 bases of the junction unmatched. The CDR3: CASSLASGYTGELFF. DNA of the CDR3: TGTGCCAGCAGCTTGGCTAGCGGATACACCGGGGAGCTGTTTTTT.

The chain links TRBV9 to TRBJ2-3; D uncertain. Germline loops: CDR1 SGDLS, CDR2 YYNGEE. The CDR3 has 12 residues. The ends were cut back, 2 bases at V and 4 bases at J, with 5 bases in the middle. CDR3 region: CASSVSSDTQYF. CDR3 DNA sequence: TGTGCCAGCAGCGTGTCTTCAGATACGCAGTATTTT. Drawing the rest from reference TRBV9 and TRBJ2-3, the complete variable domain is DSGVTQTPKHLITATGQRVTLRCSPRSGDLSVYWYQQSLDQGLQFLIQYYNGEERAKGNILERFSAQQFPDLHSELNLSSLELGDSALYFCASSVSSDTQYFGPGTRLTVL.

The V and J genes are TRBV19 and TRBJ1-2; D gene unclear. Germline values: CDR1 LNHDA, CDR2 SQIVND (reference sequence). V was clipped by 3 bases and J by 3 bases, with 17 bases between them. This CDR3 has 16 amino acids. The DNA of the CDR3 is TGTGCCAGTAGTATCGTGGCGCCTCGGGGAGACTATGGCTACACCTTC. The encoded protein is CASSIVAPRGDYGYTF. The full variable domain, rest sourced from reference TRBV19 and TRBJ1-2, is DGGITQSPKYLFRKEGQNVTLSCEQNLNHDAMYWYRQDPGQGLRLIYYSQIVNDFQKGDIAEGYSVSREKKESFPLTVTSAQKNPTAFYLCASSIVAPRGDYGYTFGSGTRLTVV.

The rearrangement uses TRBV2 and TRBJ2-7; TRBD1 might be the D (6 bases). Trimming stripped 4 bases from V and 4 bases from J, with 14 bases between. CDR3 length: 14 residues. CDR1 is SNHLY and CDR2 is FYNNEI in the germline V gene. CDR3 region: CASSATGSRYEQYF. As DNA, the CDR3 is TGTGCCAGCAGTGCCACAGGGAGTCGGTACGAGCAGTACTTC.

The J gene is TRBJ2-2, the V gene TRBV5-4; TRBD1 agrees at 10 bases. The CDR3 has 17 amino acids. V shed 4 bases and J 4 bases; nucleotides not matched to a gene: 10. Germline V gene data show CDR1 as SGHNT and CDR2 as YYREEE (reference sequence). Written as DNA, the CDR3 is TGTGCCAGCAGCCCGGAGGGGACAGGGGCGATCACCGGGGAGCTGTTTTTT. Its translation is CASSPEGTGAITGELFF.

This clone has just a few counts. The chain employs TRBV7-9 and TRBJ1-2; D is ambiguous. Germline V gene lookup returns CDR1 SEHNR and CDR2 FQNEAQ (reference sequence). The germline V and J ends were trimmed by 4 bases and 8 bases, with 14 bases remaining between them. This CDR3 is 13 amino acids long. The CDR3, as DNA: TGTGCCAGCAGCTCCCCGCGCGCGCACGGCTACACCTTC. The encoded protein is CASSSPRAHGYTF.

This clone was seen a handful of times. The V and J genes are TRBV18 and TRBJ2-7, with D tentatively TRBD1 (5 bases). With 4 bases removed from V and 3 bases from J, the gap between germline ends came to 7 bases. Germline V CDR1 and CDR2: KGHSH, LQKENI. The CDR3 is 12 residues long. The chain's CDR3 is CASSRDSYEQYF. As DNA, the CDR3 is TGTGCCAGCTCACGCGACAGCTACGAGCAGTACTTC.

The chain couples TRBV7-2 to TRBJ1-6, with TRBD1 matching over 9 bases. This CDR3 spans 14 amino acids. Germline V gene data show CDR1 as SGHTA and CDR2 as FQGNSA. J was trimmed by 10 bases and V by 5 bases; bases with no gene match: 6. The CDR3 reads CASSPGTGSSPLHF. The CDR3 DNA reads TGTGCCAGCAGCCCCGGGACAGGGAGCTCACCCCTCCACTTT. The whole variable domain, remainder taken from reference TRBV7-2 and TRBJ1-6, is GAGVSQSPSNKVTEKGKDVELRCDPISGHTALYWYRQSLGQGLEFLIYFQGNSAPDKSGLPSDRFSAERTGGSVSTLTIQRTQQEDSAVYLCASSPGTGSSPLHFGNGTRLTVT.

The CDR3 loop is CASSLVGPGPGNTIYF. CDR3 DNA sequence: TGTGCCAGCAGCTTAGTGGGGCCAGGGCCTGGAAACACCATATATTTT. The chain couples TRBV11-2 to TRBJ1-3; D may be TRBD1 (5 bases). Germline CDR1 is SGHAT and CDR2 is FQNNGV. The CDR3 is 16 residues long. Deletions cut 1 base from V and 2 bases from J, with 12 bases between.

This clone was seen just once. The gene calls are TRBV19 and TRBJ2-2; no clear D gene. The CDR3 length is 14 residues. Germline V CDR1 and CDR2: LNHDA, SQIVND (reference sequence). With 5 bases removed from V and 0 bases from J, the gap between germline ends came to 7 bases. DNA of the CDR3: TGTGCCAGTAGTTTGGAAGCGAACACCGGGGAGCTGTTTTTT. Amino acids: CASSLEANTGELFF.